This TCR beta chain was profiled in a study of T cell changes during pregnancy in multiple sclerosis. Method: immunoSEQ multiplex PCR; TCRdb's copy keeps in-frame clones and lacks some. The sample lists approximately 29,000 clones, about 93% occurring once. Germline V gene sequence: CDR1 SEHNR, CDR2 FQNEAQ (reference sequence). V was pared by 6 bases and J by 5 bases, with 4 bases of the junction left unmatched. The CDR3 runs 13 residues. The sequence came from a female donor with multiple sclerosis, enrolled in a pregnancy study. This chain joins TRBV7-9 and TRBJ2-1; 7 bases map to TRBD1. Sequenced material: CD8+ T cells from peripheral blood mononuclear cells, taken before pregnancy. CDR3 region: CASSTDRDNEQFF. The CDR3 bases are TGTGCCAGCAGTACCGACAGGGACAATGAGCAGTTCTTC. The full variable domain, completed using reference TRBV7-9 and TRBJ2-1, is DTGVSQNPRHKITKRGQNVTFRCDPISEHNRLYWYRQTLGQGPEFLTYFQNEAQLEKSRLLSDRFSAERPKGSFSTLEIQRTEQGDSAMYLCASSTDRDNEQFFGPGTRLTVL.